This T cell receptor (beta chain) was recovered during a study of blood T cells in healthy people across ages. A second 7 to 11 cycle PCR used barcoded and J-beta primers. Every cDNA molecule carried a tag from a template-switch adaptor bearing 12 random nucleotides. TCRdb itself ran the 5' RACE reads through MiXCR, one entry per CDR3 protein. Of 700,000 to 950,000 distinct CDR3 sequences in the sample, approximately 39% were seen once. General study findings and limits: Donor CMV infection status was unknown, possibly confounding age-related changes in expanded clonotypes.

The CDR3 loop spans 14 amino acids. Trimming cost V 0 bases and J 2 bases, with 8 bases left between them. Germline-derived CDR1 and CDR2 are SGHAT and FQNNGV. Comment on this clonotype: Its target is unknown.

Material: blood. This chain connects TRBV11-2 to TRBJ2-7; D uncertain. The sequence was collected from a woman aged 60-70 years in good health. Here the CDR3 reads CASSLDDGPYEQYF. CDR3 bases: TGTGCCAGCAGCTTAGATGACGGACCCTACGAGCAGTACTTC.